This entry concerns a single TCR beta chain. CDR1 and CDR2 from the germline V gene are SEHNR and FQNEAQ (reference sequence). The ends were cut back, 5 bases at V and 7 bases at J, with 18 bases in the middle. This CDR3 is 14 amino acids long. The data originate from a study of control samples from healthy donors and cancer patients. TCRdb's copy holds only in-frame clones and misses some; the assay was immunoSEQ multiplex PCR. This table has about 96,000 clones, approximately 93% appearing once. Sequencing used blood. The chain combines TRBV7-9 with TRBJ2-7; D gene unclear. This sequence was found in a man aged 18 to 35 in good health. In nucleotides, the CDR3 is TGTGCCAGCAGCCCGGCGTATCCCCTAAGGGAGCAGTACTTC. The encoded protein is CASSPAYPLREQYF.